This TCR beta chain originates from a study of identifying expanded T cells in peripheral blood. Study results and caveats: Differentially abundant clones: 0.95 to 1.5 between replicates, 16.4 at around 15 days, roughly 18 at four. Variance in clone template counts between approximately two-week samples significantly increased with total template count across all healthy donors.

Trimming cost V 7 bases and J 4 bases, with 10 bases left between them. The CDR3 sequence is 12 residues long. From germline, CDR1 is MDHEN and CDR2 SYDVKM. No infections or other immune events were documented during collection. The repertoire was sequenced with immunoSEQ multiplex PCR; TCRdb's copy has only in-frame clones and lacks some. The sample consists of about 81,000 clones, less than 90% of them appearing once. Comment on this clone: Its target is not known.

The origin of this receptor is a person between 18 and 75 years old in good health. The sequenced material came from blood. The rearrangement uses TRBV28 and TRBJ1-2; D is unresolved. In DNA, the CDR3 is TGTGCCAGCACCGCGTACCCCTATGGCTACACCTTC. It yields the protein CASTAYPYGYTF.